The text below deals with one T cell receptor (beta chain). It has no known antigen specificity. No base quality values were provided; no much bigger clone lies one nucleotide off. Including cysteine and phenylalanine, the CDR3 has 15 amino acids. CDR3 DNA is the only sequence kept; it has 45 bases, read in frame from the first base. From a lookup of the germline V gene, CDR1 and CDR2 are SGHDN and FVKESK. V was cut back by 2 bases and J by 11 bases, leaving a gap of 18 bases between them. The reads were generated on an Illumina HiSeq 1500. Starting from the raw public reads, TCRdb applied fastp trimming at Q25, assembled clones with MiXCR and retained in-frame beta chains. Rows are unified per CDR3 protein, each entry keeping the most common DNA and genes. The sample contains about 130,000 distinct CDR3 sequences, about 24% of them found a single time. About 37% of the sample is held by the ten biggest clonotypes.

This sample stems from a study of T cell repertoires in cytomegalovirus infection (dated by TCRdb to between 2017 and 2020). Broadly, across the study: The HLA type of each donor mattered for the analysis, because public TCR beta signatures pointed to carriage of CMV infection along with the matching HLA type.

Summary of the overall study and its limitations: In both this cohort and an independent cohort of over 350 donors, the cumulative frequency of public TCR beta family members distinguished carriers of CMV infection plus the relevant HLA type. The ex vivo response was dominated by HLA-C-restricted CMV-specific TCR beta clonotypes, which also provided the single most frequent clonotype in two of eight donors.

The chain employs TRBV14 and TRBJ1-4; confidence is insufficient to name the D gene. The sequenced material came from PBMCs, sequenced either directly or after in vitro stimulation (not recorded which). The TCR comes from a human donor in good health (CMV status not recorded). Some clones in this sample may be carry-over from other donors' samples. Read as DNA, the sequence is TGTGCCAGCAGCCAAAGGGTCATCGGAAGCGTGAAACTGTTTTTT. The translation is CASSQRVIGSVKLFF.